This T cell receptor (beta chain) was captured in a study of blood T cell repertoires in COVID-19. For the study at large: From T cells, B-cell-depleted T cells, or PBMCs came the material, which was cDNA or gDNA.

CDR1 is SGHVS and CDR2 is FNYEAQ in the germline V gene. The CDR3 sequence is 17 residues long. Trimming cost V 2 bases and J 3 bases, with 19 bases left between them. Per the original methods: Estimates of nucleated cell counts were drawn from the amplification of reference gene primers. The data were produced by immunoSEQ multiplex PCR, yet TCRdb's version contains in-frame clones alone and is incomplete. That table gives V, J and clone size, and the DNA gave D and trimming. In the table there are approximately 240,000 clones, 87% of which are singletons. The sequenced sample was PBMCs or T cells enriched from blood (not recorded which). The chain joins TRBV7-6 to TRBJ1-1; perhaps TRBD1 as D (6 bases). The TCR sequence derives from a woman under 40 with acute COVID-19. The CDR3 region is CASSLFLQGFRDTEAFF. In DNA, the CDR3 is TGTGCCAGCAGCTTATTCCTACAGGGTTTTCGTGACACTGAAGCTTTCTTT.